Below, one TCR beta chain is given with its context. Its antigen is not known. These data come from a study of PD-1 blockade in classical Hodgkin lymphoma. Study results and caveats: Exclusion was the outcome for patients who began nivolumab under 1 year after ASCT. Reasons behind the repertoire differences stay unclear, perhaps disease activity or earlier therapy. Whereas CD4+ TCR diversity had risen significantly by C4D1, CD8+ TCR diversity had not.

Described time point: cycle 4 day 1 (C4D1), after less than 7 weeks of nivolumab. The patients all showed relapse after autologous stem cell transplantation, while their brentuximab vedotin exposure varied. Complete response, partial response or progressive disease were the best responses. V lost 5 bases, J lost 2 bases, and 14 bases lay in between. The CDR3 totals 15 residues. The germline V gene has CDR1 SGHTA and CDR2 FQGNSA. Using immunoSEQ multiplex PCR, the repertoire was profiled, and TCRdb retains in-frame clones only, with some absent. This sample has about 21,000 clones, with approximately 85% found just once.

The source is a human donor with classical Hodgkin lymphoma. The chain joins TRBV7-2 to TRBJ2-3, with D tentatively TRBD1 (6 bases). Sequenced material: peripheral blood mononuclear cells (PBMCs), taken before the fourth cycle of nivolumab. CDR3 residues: CASSGGGIYTDTQYF. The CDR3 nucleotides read TGTGCCAGCAGCGGGGGCGGTATATACACAGATACGCAGTATTTT.